This is a list of T cell receptor beta chains from one sample in a study of blood T cell repertoires in COVID-19. TCRdb's table, derived via immunoSEQ multiplex PCR, lists solely in-frame clones and lacks some. The sample lists 50,000 to 70,000 clones; approximately 92% were seen once. What was sequenced was peripheral blood. These receptors were collected from a woman aged 80 or over with active COVID-19. The CDR3 runs from the conserved cysteine through the conserved F or W. Each record gives: V gene, J gene, CDR3 length, CDR3 protein.

>TRBV19|TRBJ1-1|13
CASSRQGSTEAFF
>TRBV11-2|TRBJ2-7|17
CASSLVPLAERPYEQYF
>TRBV7-2|TRBJ1-6|17
CASSLGEGGQANSPLHF
>TRBV20-1|TRBJ2-7|17
CSASYLGMTSGAYEQYF
>TRBV5-4|TRBJ1-1|16
CASSLDPGLKNTEAFF
>TRBV4-1|TRBJ2-5|17
CASSLPPTGGGEETQYF
>TRBV19|TRBJ2-1|16
CASSSSRTSGIDEQFF
>TRBV29-1|TRBJ2-7|14
CSVHQDRGTSEQYF
>TRBV28|TRBJ2-2|18
CATLSYQGRSLNTGELFF
>TRBV5-5|TRBJ2-1|15
CASSLSTGVYNEQFF
>TRBV5-5|TRBJ1-5|16
CASSQGTGGINQPQHF
>TRBV3-1/TRBV3-2|TRBJ2-5|20
CASSQETLGLASGSGKTQYF
>TRBV10-3|TRBJ2-2|15
CAISENPRDTGELFF
>TRBV5-1|TRBJ2-3|20
CASSLSYSISGGRVPDTQYF
>TRBV19|TRBJ2-2|17
CASSIRNRGSGTGELFF
>TRBV10-2|TRBJ1-5|13
CASMGGLGQPQHF
>TRBV3-1/TRBV3-2|TRBJ1-3|17
CASSPSHRSSSGNTIYF
>TRBV28|TRBJ2-7|15
CASRPGGQPAYEQYF
>TRBV5-1|TRBJ2-5|13
CASSFVARETQYF
>TRBV19|TRBJ1-1|15
CASSRRDRINTEAFF
>TRBV18|TRBJ2-7|16
CASSPRGTSDSYEQYF
>TRBV2|TRBJ1-5|14
CASRGTGPNQPQHF
>TRBV2|TRBJ1-5|15
CASEGRQGRDQPQHF
>TRBV14|TRBJ1-4|14
CASSPRGWREKLFF